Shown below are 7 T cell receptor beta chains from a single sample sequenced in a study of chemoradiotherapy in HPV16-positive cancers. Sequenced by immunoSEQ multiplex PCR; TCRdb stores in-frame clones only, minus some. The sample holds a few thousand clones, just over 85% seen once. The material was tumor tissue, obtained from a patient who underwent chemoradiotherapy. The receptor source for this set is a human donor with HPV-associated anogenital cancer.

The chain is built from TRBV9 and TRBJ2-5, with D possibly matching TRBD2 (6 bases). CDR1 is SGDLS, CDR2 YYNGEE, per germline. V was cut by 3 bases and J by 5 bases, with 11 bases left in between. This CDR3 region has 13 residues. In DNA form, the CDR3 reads TGTGCCAGCAGCGCGACTAGGGTGGAGACCCAGTACTTC. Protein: CASSATRVETQYF. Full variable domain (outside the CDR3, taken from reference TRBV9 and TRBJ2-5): DSGVTQTPKHLITATGQRVTLRCSPRSGDLSVYWYQQSLDQGLQFLIQYYNGEERAKGNILERFSAQQFPDLHSELNLSSLELGDSALYFCASSATRVETQYFGPGTRLLVL.

The CDR3 spells CASSATGADTQYF. The CDR3 DNA reads as TGTGCCAGCAGCGCAACAGGGGCAGATACGCAGTATTTT. The chain uses TRBV7-2 and TRBJ2-3, with TRBD1 identical over 7 bases. CDR3 size: 13 residues. With 5 bases clipped from V and 4 bases from J, the junction kept 3 bases outside the gene matches. Germline loops: CDR1 SGHTA, CDR2 FQGNSA.

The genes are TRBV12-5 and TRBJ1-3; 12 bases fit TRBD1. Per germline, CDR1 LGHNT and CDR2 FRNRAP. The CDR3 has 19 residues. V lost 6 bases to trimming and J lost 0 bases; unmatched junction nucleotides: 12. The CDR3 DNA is TGTGCTAGTGGCCGAGGGACAGGGGGCTTTGGGAGCTCTGGAAACACCATATATTTT. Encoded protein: CASGRGTGGFGSSGNTIYF.

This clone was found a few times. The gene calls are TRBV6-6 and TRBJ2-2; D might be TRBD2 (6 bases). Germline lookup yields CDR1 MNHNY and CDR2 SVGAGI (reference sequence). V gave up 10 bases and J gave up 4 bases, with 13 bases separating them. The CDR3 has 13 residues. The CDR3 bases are TGTGCCATCTCCTCCGGGGGCACCGGGGAGCTGTTTTTT. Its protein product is CAISSGGTGELFF.

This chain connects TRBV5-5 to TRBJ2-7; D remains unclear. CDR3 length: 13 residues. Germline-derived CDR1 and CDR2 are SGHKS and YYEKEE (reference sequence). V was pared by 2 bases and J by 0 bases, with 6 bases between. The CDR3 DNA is TGTGCCAGCAGCTTCGGATACTCCTACGAGCAGTACTTC. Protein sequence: CASSFGYSYEQYF.

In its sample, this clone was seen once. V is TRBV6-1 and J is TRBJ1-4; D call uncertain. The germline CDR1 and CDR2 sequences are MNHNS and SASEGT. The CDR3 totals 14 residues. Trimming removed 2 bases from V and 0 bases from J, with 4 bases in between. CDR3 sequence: CASSERATNEKLFF. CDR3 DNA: TGTGCCAGCAGTGAACGGGCAACTAATGAAAAACTGTTTTTT.

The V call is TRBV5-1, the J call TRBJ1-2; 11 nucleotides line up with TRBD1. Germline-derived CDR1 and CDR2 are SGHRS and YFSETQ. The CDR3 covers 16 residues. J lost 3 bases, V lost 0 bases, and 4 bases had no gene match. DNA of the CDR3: TGCGCCAGCAGCTTGGGGCCGGGACAGGGGGACTATGGCTACACCTTC. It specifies CASSLGPGQGDYGYTF. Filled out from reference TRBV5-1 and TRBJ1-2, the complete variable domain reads KAGVTQTPRYLIKTRGQQVTLSCSPISGHRSVSWYQQTPGQGLQFLFEYFSETQRNKGNFPGRFSGRQFSNSRSEMNVSTLELGDSALYLCASSLGPGQGDYGYTFGSGTRLTVV.